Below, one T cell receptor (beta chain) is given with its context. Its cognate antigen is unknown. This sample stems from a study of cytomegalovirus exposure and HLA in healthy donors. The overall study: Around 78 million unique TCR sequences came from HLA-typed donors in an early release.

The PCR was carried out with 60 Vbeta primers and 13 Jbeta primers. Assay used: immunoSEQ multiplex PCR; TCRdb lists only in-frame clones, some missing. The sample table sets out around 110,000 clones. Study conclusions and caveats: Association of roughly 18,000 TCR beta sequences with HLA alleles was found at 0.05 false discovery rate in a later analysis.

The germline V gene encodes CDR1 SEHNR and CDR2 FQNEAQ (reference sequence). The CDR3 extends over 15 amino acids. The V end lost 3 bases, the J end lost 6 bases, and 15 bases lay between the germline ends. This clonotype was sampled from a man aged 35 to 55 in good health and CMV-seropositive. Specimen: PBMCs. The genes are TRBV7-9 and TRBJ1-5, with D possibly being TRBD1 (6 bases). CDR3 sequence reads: CASSLSPGVSQPQHF. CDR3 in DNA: TGTGCCAGCAGCTTGTCCCCAGGGGTCAGTCAGCCCCAGCATTTT. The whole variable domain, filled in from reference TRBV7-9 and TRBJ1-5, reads DTGVSQNPRHKITKRGQNVTFRCDPISEHNRLYWYRQTLGQGPEFLTYFQNEAQLEKSRLLSDRFSAERPKGSFSTLEIQRTEQGDSAMYLCASSLSPGVSQPQHFGDGTRLSIL.